These T cell receptor beta chains were read from a single sample in a study of shared clonotypes between healthy human individuals. The protocol was immunoSEQ multiplex PCR, while the TCRdb copy is restricted to in-frame clones and leaves out a portion. The sample yields about 2.1 million clones, about 92% seen once. Input material: naive CD8+ T cells from PBMCs. The receptors originated from a man between 18 and 35 years old in good health. Some clones in this sample may be carry-over from other donors' samples. The CDR3 runs from the conserved cysteine through the conserved F or W. The order of the fields is V gene, clone size, J gene, D gene, CDR3 protein, CDR3 DNA. D genes are given only for firm matches. The size field is filled for only some rows; it gives once, few, many or a size class.

TRBV27,.,TRBJ2-2,.,CASTETTNTGELFF,TGTGCCAGCACAGAGACAACGAACACCGGGGAGCTGTTTTTT
TRBV10-3,.,TRBJ2-7,TRBD1,CAISYLGQELYEQYF,TGTGCCATCAGCTATTTGGGACAGGAGCTCTACGAGCAGTACTTC
TRBV7-3,.,TRBJ2-3,.,CASSRHSRATDTQYF,TGTGCCAGCAGCCGCCACAGCAGGGCCACAGATACGCAGTATTTT
TRBV11-1,once,TRBJ2-1,TRBD2,CASSLFGGLAVYNEQFF,TGTGCCAGCAGCTTATTTGGGGGACTAGCGGTATACAATGAGCAGTTCTTC
TRBV9,.,TRBJ1-3,.,CASSVGGGGGSGNTIYF,TGTGCCAGCAGCGTCGGTGGGGGCGGAGGCTCTGGAAACACCATATATTTT
TRBV27,.,TRBJ2-7,TRBD1,CASRLGTVSSREQYF,TGTGCCAGCAGACTAGGGACAGTAAGTTCCAGAGAGCAGTACTTC
TRBV2,.,TRBJ2-7,.,CASRNPETGYNEQYF,TGTGCCAGCAGGAACCCCGAGACAGGCTATAACGAGCAGTACTTC
TRBV5-1,.,TRBJ1-2,.,CASSFGGGGYGYTF,TGCGCCAGCAGCTTTGGTGGGGGAGGCTATGGCTACACCTTC
TRBV7-9,.,TRBJ2-2,TRBD1,CASSPRTGENTGELFF,TGTGCCAGCAGCCCGAGGACAGGGGAAAACACCGGGGAGCTGTTTTTT
TRBV9,.,TRBJ2-7,.,CASSTTVGDEQYF,TGTGCCAGCAGCACCACAGTCGGGGACGAGCAGTACTTC
TRBV13,.,TRBJ1-2,TRBD1,CASSLVRGLYGYTF,TGTGCCAGCAGCTTAGTCAGGGGGCTATATGGCTACACCTTC
TRBV28,.,TRBJ2-7,TRBD2,CASRGLAEIYDREQYF,TGTGCCAGCAGGGGACTAGCGGAGATATACGATAGGGAGCAGTACTTC
TRBV9,.,TRBJ2-3,.,CASSVVGGPPDTQYF,TGTGCCAGCAGCGTAGTGGGGGGCCCTCCAGATACGCAGTATTTT
TRBV28,.,TRBJ1-5,.,CATARGGAGQPQHF,TGTGCCACCGCCAGAGGAGGGGCGGGTCAGCCCCAGCATTTT
TRBV6-5,.,TRBJ2-7,.,CASSYSKSYEQYF,TGTGCCAGCAGTTACTCGAAATCCTACGAGCAGTACTTC
TRBV27,.,TRBJ2-2,.,CASSLLVLGELFF,TGTGCCAGCAGTTTACTGGTTCTCGGGGAGCTGTTTTTT
TRBV9,.,TRBJ2-7,TRBD2,CASSVDLAGGHEQYF,TGTGCCAGCAGCGTAGACTTGGCGGGAGGCCACGAGCAGTACTTC
TRBV29-1,.,TRBJ2-1,TRBD1,CSVDPGQGPFGQFF,TGCAGCGTTGACCCGGGACAGGGACCCTTTGGGCAGTTCTTC
TRBV5-1,.,TRBJ2-7,.,CASSSPPGIWSDEQYF,TGCGCCAGCAGCTCCCCGCCCGGGATATGGTCGGACGAGCAGTACTTC
TRBV11-2,.,TRBJ1-1,.,CASSLGHAKGAFF,TGTGCCAGCAGCTTAGGACACGCCAAGGGAGCTTTCTTT
TRBV27,.,TRBJ1-2,.,CASSFTLGGYYGYTF,TGTGCCAGCAGTTTCACGCTGGGGGGGTACTATGGCTACACCTTC
TRBV7-2,.,TRBJ2-7,TRBD2,CASSLVVSSGTEQYF,TGTGCCAGCAGCTTAGTGGTGTCTAGCGGGACCGAGCAGTACTTC
TRBV10-3,.,TRBJ2-1,.,CAIDRPGFGGNEQFF,TGTGCCATCGACAGACCGGGTTTTGGGGGGAATGAGCAGTTCTTC
TRBV29-1,.,TRBJ2-3,.,CSVDKGPMVRDTQYF,TGCAGCGTTGACAAGGGTCCCATGGTTCGGGATACGCAGTATTTT
TRBV5-4,.,TRBJ2-3,TRBD2,CASSDGTSETNTQYF,TGTGCCAGCAGCGACGGGACTAGCGAAACGAATACGCAGTATTTT
TRBV28,.,TRBJ1-5,.,CASSLLTGSNQPQHF,TGTGCCAGCAGTCTTTTGACGGGAAGCAATCAGCCCCAGCATTTT
TRBV9,.,TRBJ2-7,.,CASSAGRHSYEQYF,TGTGCCAGCAGCGCCGGACGGCACTCCTACGAGCAGTACTTC
TRBV6-6,.,TRBJ1-5,.,CASSYVRGGNQPQHF,TGTGCCAGCAGTTACGTTCGTGGGGGCAATCAGCCCCAGCATTTT
TRBV9,.,TRBJ2-1,TRBD1,CASSWGQGNDNEQFF,TGTGCCAGCAGTTGGGGACAGGGGAACGACAATGAGCAGTTCTTC
TRBV5-5,.,TRBJ1-2,.,CASSLARGAGYGYTF,TGTGCCAGCAGCTTGGCCCGAGGCGCGGGCTATGGCTACACCTTC
TRBV29-1,.,TRBJ2-1,.,CSVGITGEQFF,TGCAGCGTTGGGATCACCGGGGAGCAGTTCTTC
TRBV6-5,.,TRBJ1-1,.,CASKGASNTEAFF,TGTGCCAGCAAAGGAGCCTCGAACACTGAAGCTTTCTTT
TRBV27,.,TRBJ1-5,.,CASSPGWGGNQPQHF,TGTGCCAGCAGTCCAGGGTGGGGGGGGAATCAGCCCCAGCATTTT
TRBV28,.,TRBJ2-7,.,CASSSPDRAYEQYF,TGTGCCAGCAGTTCACCGGACAGAGCCTACGAGCAGTACTTC
TRBV28,few,TRBJ1-5,.,CASSLLTSNQPQHF,TGTGCCAGCAGTTTACTAACAAGCAATCAGCCCCAGCATTTT
TRBV9,.,TRBJ1-4,.,CASSVEGGGKLFF,TGTGCCAGCAGCGTAGAAGGCGGTGGAAAACTGTTTTTT
TRBV4-3,.,TRBJ2-4,.,CASSHARGGNIQYF,TGCGCCAGCAGCCACGCCAGGGGGGGAAACATTCAGTACTTC
TRBV4-1,.,TRBJ1-2,.,CASSQDWGFVSYGYTF,TGCGCCAGCAGCCAAGATTGGGGGTTCGTGAGCTATGGCTACACCTTC
TRBV28,.,TRBJ2-7,TRBD1,CASGQGNEQYF,TGTGCCAGCGGACAGGGAAACGAGCAGTACTTC